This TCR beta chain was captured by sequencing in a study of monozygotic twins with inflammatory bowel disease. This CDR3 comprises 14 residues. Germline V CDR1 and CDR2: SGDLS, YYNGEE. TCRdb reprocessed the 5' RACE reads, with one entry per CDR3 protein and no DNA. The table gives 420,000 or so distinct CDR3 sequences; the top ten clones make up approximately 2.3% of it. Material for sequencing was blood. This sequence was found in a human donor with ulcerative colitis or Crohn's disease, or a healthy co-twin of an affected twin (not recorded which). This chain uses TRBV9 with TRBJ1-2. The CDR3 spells CASSVEPENYGYTF.